This entry concerns a single T cell receptor (beta chain). The CDR3 spans 15 residues. Between the trimmed V and J ends, which lost 8 bases and 0 bases, there was a span of 14 bases. Germline CDR1 and CDR2: MNHEY and SVGAGI. The data derive from a study of blood T cell repertoires in COVID-19. Study information: Acute-phase and convalescent COVID-19 samples originated in the United States, Italy and Spain. PBMCs, B-cell-depleted T cells, or T cells were the source of the cDNA or gDNA that made up the material.

As processed by the authors: Reference gene primer amplification yielded estimated nucleated cell counts. Method: immunoSEQ multiplex PCR; TCRdb's copy keeps in-frame clones and lacks some. The V and J calls and the clone size are those of that table, but D and trimming were determined from the DNA. The sample lists 260,000 or so clones; roughly 84% were seen once. The clonotype was recovered from a human donor in a cohort sampled during active COVID-19. Material for sequencing was peripheral blood. This chain uses TRBV6-5 with TRBJ2-1, with D maybe TRBD1 (6 bases). Here the CDR3 DNA reads TGTGCCAGCTTGGGGGCCCCGAGCTCCTACAATGAGCAGTTCTTC. This translates into CASLGAPSSYNEQFF.